What follows are 17 T cell receptor beta chains derived from one specimen sequenced in a study of blood T cell repertoires in COVID-19. Sequencing used immunoSEQ multiplex PCR; TCRdb keeps in-frame clones, though not all of them. The sample holds about 200,000 clones; about nine tenths are singletons and the top ten take less than 4.5%. Sequenced input: peripheral blood. The source of these receptors is a man aged 50-60 years with acute or convalescent COVID-19.

V gene TRBV5-1 combines with J gene TRBJ1-2, with TRBD1 matching 10 bases. V trimming: 7 bases; J trimming: 8 bases; junction bases outside the gene matches: 8. Germline CDR1 reads SGHRS; CDR2 reads YFSETQ. CDR3 length equals 13 residues. The CDR3 DNA reads as TGCGCCAGCCGCCGGGACAGGGGAGAAGGCTACACCTTC. It is translated as CASRRDRGEGYTF.

CDR3 residues: CASSRSPTGELFF. CDR3 in DNA: TGTGCCAGCAGCCGAAGCCCGACCGGGGAGCTGTTTTTT. The chain couples TRBV7-7 to TRBJ2-2; D gene ambiguous. Deletions cut 5 bases from V and 5 bases from J, with 9 bases between. The CDR3 covers 13 residues. Germline V lookup: CDR1 SSHAT, CDR2 FNYEAQ (reference sequence).

The rearrangement uses TRBV6-2 or TRBV6-3 and TRBJ2-7; TRBD2 matches at 7 bases. The germline gives CDR1 MNHEY, CDR2 SVGEGT. Unmatched junction bases numbered 12, after V lost 6 bases and J lost 7 bases. This CDR3 is 14 amino acids long. DNA for the CDR3: TGTGCCAGCAGCTCCCGGGGGGAACTGAGTGAGCAGTACTTC. It specifies CASSSRGELSEQYF.

This clone was seen only a few times. The rearrangement joins TRBV3-1 (or the pseudogene TRBV3-2) to TRBJ1-1; 9 bases match TRBD1. Per the germline V gene, CDR1 is LGHDT and CDR2 is YNNKEL (reference sequence). This CDR3 spans 18 amino acids. After removal of 2 bases from V and 5 bases from J, the junction contained 15 bases not matched to a gene. CDR3 amino acids: CASSQPREKGQGETEAFF. The CDR3 coding sequence is TGTGCCAGCAGCCAACCCCGGGAGAAGGGACAGGGAGAAACTGAAGCTTTCTTT.

The chain uses TRBV6-1 and TRBJ1-4; D unclear. Trimming cost V 1 base and J 2 bases, with 14 bases left between them. Germline CDR1 MNHNS, CDR2 SASEGT. The CDR3 totals 17 residues. In DNA, the CDR3 is TGTGCCAGCAGTGAAGAGGTGTACGGAGAGACTAATGAAAAACTGTTTTTT. The encoded protein is CASSEEVYGETNEKLFF.

The chain joins TRBV6-5 to TRBJ1-2, with 9 bases aligning to TRBD1. V lost 4 bases and J lost 8; bases outside the gene matches: 8. Germline V gives CDR1 MNHEY, CDR2 SVGAGI. There are 14 residues in the CDR3. This CDR3 reads CASSWTGQGQGYTF. The CDR3 DNA sequence: TGTGCCAGCAGTTGGACGGGACAGGGTCAAGGCTACACCTTC.

This rearrangement joins TRBV30 to TRBJ2-1; 10 nucleotides line up with TRBD2. The V gene end was trimmed by 3 bases and the J gene end by 2 bases; junction bases not matched to a gene: 4. Germline V gives CDR1 GTSNPN, CDR2 SVGIG (reference sequence). The length of the CDR3 is 15 residues. As DNA, the CDR3 is TGTGCCTGGAGCGGGAGCGGGGGGGCCTACAATGAGCAGTTCTTC. It translates to CAWSGSGGAYNEQFF.

This sequence joins TRBV10-3 and TRBJ1-5; D is undetermined. This CDR3 contains 14 residues. V lost 7 bases to trimming and J lost 2 bases, with 12 bases between them. The germline CDR1 and CDR2 sequences are ENHRY and SYGVKD. CDR3 sequence: CAIKGESGNQPQHF. In nucleotides, the CDR3 is TGTGCCATCAAGGGAGAAAGCGGCAATCAGCCCCAGCATTTT.

This clone was found a few times. V usage is TRBV7-2 and J usage is TRBJ1-2; D might be TRBD1 (6 bases). Trimming shortened V by 3 bases and J by 4 bases, and 15 bases separated the two germline ends. Germline loops: CDR1 SGHTA, CDR2 FQGNSA. The CDR3 extends over 15 amino acids. CDR3 in amino acids: CASSFATGTFYGYTF. CDR3 DNA sequence: TGTGCCAGCAGCTTCGCAACCGGGACATTCTATGGCTACACCTTC.

V gene TRBV6-4 combines with J gene TRBJ2-1; tentatively, D is TRBD2 (5 bases). Trimming stripped 9 bases from V and 4 bases from J, with 22 bases between. This CDR3 is 16 amino acids long. Looked up from germline, CDR1 is MRHNA and CDR2 is SNTAGT. The CDR3 is CARTHHEGPGYNEQFF. For the CDR3, the DNA is TGTGCCAGGACCCACCACGAGGGCCCCGGGTACAATGAGCAGTTCTTC.

This clone occurred a few times. The gene calls are TRBV29-1 and TRBJ1-2, with 10 bases aligning to TRBD1. The CDR3 spans 13 residues. The J segment lost 2 bases and the V segment lost 6 bases, leaving 3 bases of the junction unmatched. The germline gives CDR1 SQVTM, CDR2 ANQGSEA. CDR3 DNA: TGCAGCGTGGCGGGACAGGGGAACTATGGCTACACCTTC. Amino acid sequence: CSVAGQGNYGYTF.

The chain's CDR3 is CASSFTGAGANVLTF. For the CDR3, the DNA is TGTGCCAGCAGCTTCACAGGGGCCGGGGCCAACGTCCTGACTTTC. The chain links TRBV7-2 to TRBJ2-6, with 7 nucleotides matching TRBD1. Germline V CDR1 and CDR2: SGHTA, FQGNSA. The CDR3 is 15 amino acids. V shed 3 bases and J 4 bases; nucleotides not matched to a gene: 3.

The rearrangement joins TRBV10-3 to TRBJ2-7, with a tentative D call TRBD1 (6 bases). This CDR3 contains 14 residues. The V gene lost 2 bases and the J gene lost 6 bases, with 14 bases spanning the gap. Germline V gene sequence: CDR1 ENHRY, CDR2 SYGVKD. The CDR3 spells CAISEGQPFGEQYF. The DNA of the CDR3 is TGTGCCATCAGTGAGGGACAGCCCTTTGGCGAGCAGTACTTC.

V usage is TRBV9 and J usage is TRBJ1-3, with 9 positions matching TRBD1. The CDR3 extends over 15 amino acids. Trimming at V came to 5 bases and at J to 0 bases, leaving 3 bases not matched to a gene. Germline V gives CDR1 SGDLS, CDR2 YYNGEE. CDR3 amino acids: CASSGQGFSGNTIYF. Here the CDR3 DNA reads TGTGCCAGCAGTGGACAGGGGTTCTCTGGAAACACCATATATTTT.

The chain combines TRBV6-5 with TRBJ2-2; 14 nucleotides agree with TRBD2. The CDR3 contains 14 residues. V gave up 10 bases and J gave up 6 bases; unmatched junction bases: 4. Germline V gene data show CDR1 as MNHEY and CDR2 as SVGAGI. The CDR3 DNA sequence: TGTGCCACCAGACTAGCGGGGGGGCCCGGGGAGCTGTTTTTT. Residues: CATRLAGGPGELFF.

The rearrangement joins TRBV7-2 to TRBJ2-3, with D hard to call. The CDR3 totals 15 residues. In germline, CDR1 is SGHTA, CDR2 FQGNSA. Trimming took off 1 base at V and 2 bases at J, with 10 bases between the two ends. The CDR3 is CASSLVRRNTDTQYF. The CDR3 DNA sequence: TGTGCCAGCAGCTTAGTTCGCAGAAACACAGATACGCAGTATTTT.

The chain links TRBV7-9 to TRBJ1-6; D uncertain. Trimming took off 4 bases at V and 2 bases at J, with 12 bases between the two ends. The germline V gene has CDR1 SEHNR and CDR2 FQNEAQ (reference sequence). CDR3 length: 16 residues. The CDR3, as DNA: TGTGCCAGCAGCTCCCCGTTTTATGCCTATAATTCACCCCTCCACTTT. Translating it yields CASSSPFYAYNSPLHF.